The 30 T cell receptor beta chains below all came from one sample that was sequenced in a study of T cell responses to AZD1222 COVID-19 vaccine. Only in-frame clones appear in the TCRdb table, and some are missing; sequencing was by immunoSEQ multiplex PCR. The top ten clones hold 5% to 5.5% of a sample with about 88,000 clones, 90% of them seen once. This material consisted of peripheral blood, taken 28 days after the second AZD1222 dose. The receptors here all came from an adult who received the AZD1222 COVID-19 vaccine.

The CDR3 sequence is CASSLVQGAITEAFF. The CDR3, as DNA: TGTGCCAGCAGCCTGGTACAGGGGGCTATCACTGAAGCTTTCTTT. This sequence joins TRBV5-8 and TRBJ1-1, with 9 bases fitting TRBD1. V lost 4 bases and J lost 4; bases outside the gene matches: 8. This CDR3 region has 15 residues. CDR1 SGHTS and CDR2 YDEGEE come from the germline V gene.

The table lists this clone with a count of one. V usage is TRBV9 and J usage is TRBJ1-1; perhaps TRBD1 as D (5 bases). The CDR3 extends over 15 amino acids. V was shortened by 7 bases and J by 4 bases, with 20 bases between the two germline ends. Germline-derived CDR1 and CDR2 are SGDLS and YYNGEE. The CDR3 region has the DNA TGTGCCAGCGGGGGGGACCCCCGAGGATCCACTGAAGCTTTCTTT. This encodes CASGGDPRGSTEAFF.

The chain couples TRBV5-4 to TRBJ1-5; D unresolved. The CDR3 runs to 14 residues. Germline V gene data show CDR1 as SGHNT and CDR2 as YYREEE (reference sequence). The germline V and J ends were trimmed by 0 bases and 1 base, with 5 bases remaining between them. CDR3 sequence: CASSLAGSNQPQHF. As DNA, the CDR3 is TGTGCCAGCAGCTTGGCTGGGAGCAATCAGCCCCAGCATTTT.

The genes are TRBV4-1 and TRBJ2-1; D may be TRBD1 (6 bases). Germline CDR1 is MGHRA and CDR2 is YSYEKL. The germline V and J ends were trimmed by 1 base and 5 bases, with 9 bases remaining between them. This CDR3 spans 14 amino acids. CDR3 DNA: TGCGCCAGCAGCCAAGCCTGGACAGACAATGAGCAGTTCTTC. It is translated as CASSQAWTDNEQFF.

V is TRBV4-3 and J is TRBJ2-1, with D maybe TRBD2 (5 bases). The germline CDR1 and CDR2 sequences are LGHNA and YSLEER. The CDR3 loop spans 16 amino acids. V lost 0 bases and J 2 bases, leaving 11 bases between the germline ends. This CDR3 reads CASSQDSAVAYNEQFF. The CDR3, as DNA: TGCGCCAGCAGCCAAGATTCAGCGGTTGCCTACAATGAGCAGTTCTTC.

The rearrangement uses TRBV2 and TRBJ1-2; 9 bases map to TRBD1. The CDR3 is made up of 14 amino acids. Germline V gives CDR1 SNHLY, CDR2 FYNNEI. Trimming took 8 bases from V and 3 from J; bases not matched to a gene: 7. Here the CDR3 reads CASQADRGYYGYTF. The CDR3 DNA reads TGTGCCAGCCAGGCCGACAGGGGGTACTATGGCTACACCTTC.

The chain couples TRBV7-6 to TRBJ2-7, with a possible D match to TRBD1 (5 bases). The CDR3 contains 15 residues. Trimming stripped 1 base from V and 5 bases from J, with 15 bases between. The V gene's germline CDR1 is SGHVS and CDR2 FNYEAQ. The CDR3 sequence is CASSLVPGKFNEQYF. Written as DNA, the CDR3 is TGTGCCAGCAGCTTAGTGCCAGGGAAGTTCAACGAGCAGTACTTC.

This rearrangement joins TRBV12-3 or TRBV12-4 to TRBJ2-6; D remains ambiguous. The V gene lost 7 bases and the J gene lost 4 bases, with 5 bases spanning the gap. This CDR3 is built from 12 residues. The CDR3 reads CASKEGANVLTF. The CDR3 DNA is TGTGCCAGCAAGGAAGGGGCCAACGTCCTGACTTTC.

The chain uses TRBV18 and TRBJ2-5, with a possible D match to TRBD1 (5 bases). The ends were cut back, 2 bases at V and 5 bases at J, with 9 bases in the middle. This CDR3 has 13 amino acids. CDR1 and CDR2 (germline): KGHSH, LQKENI. Here the CDR3 reads CASSPRGWETQYF. In DNA, the CDR3 is TGTGCCAGCTCACCAAGGGGATGGGAGACCCAGTACTTC.

On this clone: Additional DNA sequences in this sample encode the identical CDR3. This chain connects TRBV6-5 to TRBJ1-1, with D unresolved. The V gene's germline CDR1 is MNHEY and CDR2 SVGAGI. The CDR3 is made up of 14 amino acids. Between the trimmed V and J ends, which lost 0 bases and 1 base, there was a span of 6 bases. This chain's CDR3 is CASSYSRGNTEAFF. For the CDR3, the DNA is TGTGCCAGCAGTTACTCGCGGGGGAACACTGAAGCTTTCTTT.

This clone was counted only a few times. V gene TRBV5-1 combines with J gene TRBJ2-1; TRBD1 agrees at 8 bases. With 5 bases clipped from V and 4 bases from J, the junction kept 5 bases outside the gene matches. CDR3 length: 14 residues. Germline CDR1 SGHRS, CDR2 YFSETQ. As DNA, the CDR3 is TGCGCCAGCAGACCAGGGGGCAAGTACAATGAGCAGTTCTTC. Amino acid sequence: CASRPGGKYNEQFF.

The chain has TRBV5-4 and TRBJ1-6; D is unresolved. Germline-derived CDR1 and CDR2 are SGHNT and YYREEE (reference sequence). This CDR3 is 15 amino acids long. Trimming removed 5 bases from V and 6 bases from J, with 15 bases in between. CDR3 coding DNA: TGTGCCAGCAGGGCGGGGTCGGAGGGTAATTCACCCCTCCACTTT. It translates to CASRAGSEGNSPLHF.

The chain has TRBV19 and TRBJ1-3; TRBD1 might be the D (6 bases). Germline V CDR1 and CDR2: LNHDA, SQIVND (reference sequence). The V end was cut by 9 bases, the J end by 0 bases, with 21 bases between. CDR3 size: 17 residues. This chain's CDR3 is CASRETGTSFSGNTIYF. CDR3 nucleotide sequence: TGTGCCAGCCGGGAGACCGGGACAAGCTTCTCTGGAAACACCATATATTTT.

The J gene is TRBJ2-5, the V gene TRBV5-1, with 8 bases aligning to TRBD1. The V gene's germline CDR1 is SGHRS and CDR2 YFSETQ. CDR3 length: 15 residues. V trimming: 4 bases; J trimming: 5 bases; junction bases outside the gene matches: 10. The CDR3 DNA is TGCGCCAGCAGCCCCCAGACAGGGGAAGGCGAGACCCAGTACTTC. Translation: CASSPQTGEGETQYF.

V usage is TRBV19 and J usage is TRBJ1-1; 7 nucleotides agree with TRBD1. The J segment lost 2 bases and the V segment lost 3 bases, leaving 3 bases of the junction unmatched. CDR1 and CDR2 from the germline V gene are LNHDA and SQIVND (reference sequence). The CDR3 spans 14 residues. The CDR3 coding sequence is TGTGCCAGTAGTATTGGACAGGTAAACACTGAAGCTTTCTTT. Translation gives CASSIGQVNTEAFF.

The chain carries TRBV3-1 (or the pseudogene TRBV3-2) and TRBJ1-5; the D gene is possibly TRBD1 (6 bases). The CDR3 runs 14 residues. CDR1 and CDR2 from the germline V gene are LGHDT and YNNKEL (reference sequence). V lost 4 bases to trimming and J lost 3 bases, with 10 bases between them. The CDR3 DNA sequence: TGTGCCAGCAGCCCGACAGGTCCCAATCAGCCCCAGCATTTT. It codes for CASSPTGPNQPQHF.

V is TRBV5-5 and J is TRBJ1-6, with D possibly TRBD1 on 5 matching bases. Germline V gene lookup returns CDR1 SGHKS and CDR2 YYEKEE (reference sequence). The CDR3 has 16 amino acids. Trimming took off 0 bases at V and 10 bases at J, with 17 bases between the two ends. CDR3 residues: CASSLAGPGLKSPLHF. As DNA, the CDR3 is TGTGCCAGCAGCTTGGCCGGGCCAGGGCTGAAATCACCCCTCCACTTT.

This rearrangement joins TRBV7-9 to TRBJ1-2; a weak D match, TRBD1 (5 bases). Trimming took 5 bases from V and 4 from J, leaving 20 bases between them. Germline CDR1 and CDR2: SEHNR and FQNEAQ (reference sequence). This CDR3 spans 16 amino acids. This CDR3 reads CASSLTNRGLAYGYTF. Here the CDR3 DNA reads TGTGCCAGCAGCCTGACGAATCGGGGGTTGGCCTATGGCTACACCTTC.

The CDR3 DNA sequence: TGTGCCACCAGCGAGGAGACCTCGGGGACAGGGGGTAATGAGCAGTTCTTC. It codes for CATSEETSGTGGNEQFF. V is TRBV24-1 and J is TRBJ2-1, with 11 bases identical to TRBD1. The germline V gene has CDR1 KGHDR and CDR2 SFDVKD. The V and J ends lost 7 bases and 7 bases, in that order; junction bases with no gene match: 14. The CDR3 is 17 residues long.

The CDR3 region has the DNA TGCGCCAGCAGCAAGAATTCCGGGACTAGCGTTACCTACGAGCAGTACTTC. Amino acids: CASSKNSGTSVTYEQYF. The rearrangement uses TRBV5-1 and TRBJ2-7, with 10 bases lining up with TRBD2. CDR1 is SGHRS, CDR2 YFSETQ, per germline. The V and J ends lost 4 bases and 2 bases, in that order; junction bases with no gene match: 12. This CDR3 contains 17 residues.

The chain uses TRBV14 and TRBJ2-7, with 9 bases aligning to TRBD1. Germline CDR1 and CDR2: SGHDN and FVKESK. J lost 3 bases, V lost 0 bases, and 6 bases had no gene match. The CDR3 contains 16 residues. DNA for the CDR3: TGTGCCAGCAGCCAAGAACAGGGGGCGAACGTCTACGAGCAGTACTTC. Translated: CASSQEQGANVYEQYF. Combining the CDR3 with reference TRBV14 and TRBJ2-7 gives the whole variable domain EAGVTQFPSHSVIEKGQTVTLRCDPISGHDNLYWYRRVMGKEIKFLLHFVKESKQDESGMPNNRFLAERTGGTYSTLKVQPAELEDSGVYFCASSQEQGANVYEQYFGPGTRLTVT.

The chain joins TRBV3-1 (or the pseudogene TRBV3-2) to TRBJ2-3; D is undetermined. The length of the CDR3 is 13 residues. CDR1 and CDR2 (germline): LGHDT, YNNKEL (reference sequence). Between the trimmed V and J ends, which lost 4 bases and 6 bases, there was a span of 11 bases. The CDR3 DNA reads as TGTGCCAGCAGCCCATCCTCGGCTGATACGCAGTATTTT. This sequence encodes CASSPSSADTQYF.

The V gene is TRBV3-1 (or the pseudogene TRBV3-2), the J gene TRBJ2-7; the D is unclear. Deletions cut 6 bases from V and 3 bases from J, with 6 bases between. This CDR3 is 11 amino acids long. Germline loops: CDR1 LGHDT, CDR2 YNNKEL (reference sequence). The CDR3 here is CASSYLYEQYF. The CDR3 DNA is TGTGCCAGCAGTTACCTCTACGAGCAGTACTTC.

The rearrangement links TRBV7-2 to TRBJ1-2; TRBD1 agrees at 9 bases. Germline CDR1 reads SGHTA; CDR2 reads FQGNSA. CDR3 length: 16 amino acids. V was clipped by 6 bases and J by 0 bases; unmatched bases: 8. Here the CDR3 reads CASSRDRARANYGYTF. In nucleotides, the CDR3 is TGTGCCAGCAGTCGGGACAGGGCTAGAGCTAACTATGGCTACACCTTC.

This clone was seen just once. One end of the junction does not line up with germline, which may come from a read error. J is TRBJ1-5 and V is TRBV2, with D perhaps matching TRBD1 (5 bases). The germline V gene encodes CDR1 SNHLY and CDR2 FYNNEI. The CDR3 extends over 15 amino acids. The CDR3 loop reads CASSGGVLSSQPQHF. In DNA form, the CDR3 reads TGTGCCAGTTCGGGGGGGGTCCTCAGCAGTCAGCCCCAGCATTTT.

CDR3 nucleotide sequence: TGTGCCAGCAGCGTAGCCACCAGGGGCCAAGAGACCCAGTACTTC. Encoded protein: CASSVATRGQETQYF. The V call is TRBV9, the J call TRBJ2-5, with D possibly TRBD1 on 6 matching bases. The CDR3 contains 15 residues. With 0 bases removed from V and 1 base from J, the gap between germline ends came to 10 bases. Germline V gives CDR1 SGDLS, CDR2 YYNGEE.

This chain joins TRBV30 and TRBJ2-5; 9 bases fit TRBD2. This CDR3 has 16 residues. J gave up 1 base and V 0 bases, and 6 bases lay outside the gene matches. Germline V lookup: CDR1 GTSNPN, CDR2 SVGIG (reference sequence). The CDR3 region has the DNA TGTGCCTGGAGTGTACGATGCGGGGGGGCCCAAGAGACCCAGTACTTC. It specifies CAWSVRCGGAQETQYF.

V usage is TRBV11-1 and J usage is TRBJ1-2; D might be TRBD1 (6 bases). The germline V and J ends were trimmed by 9 bases and 5 bases, with 16 bases remaining between them. CDR3 size: 13 residues. Per germline, CDR1 SGHAT and CDR2 FQDESV (reference sequence). CDR3 nucleotides: TGTGCCAGGGGAACAGGGATTTGGTATGGCTACACCTTC. Translated: CARGTGIWYGYTF. Complete variable domain (other parts from reference TRBV11-1 and TRBJ1-2): EAEVAQSPRYKITEKSQAVAFWCDPISGHATLYWYRQILGQGPELLVQFQDESVVDDSQLPKDRFSAERLKGVDSTLKIQPAELGDSAMYLCARGTGIWYGYTFGSGTRLTVV.

The chain has TRBV3-1 (or the pseudogene TRBV3-2) and TRBJ2-1; TRBD2 is a possible D gene (5 bases). V was pared by 0 bases and J by 5 bases, with 11 bases between. The germline CDR1 and CDR2 sequences are LGHDT and YNNKEL (reference sequence). This CDR3 is built from 15 residues. CDR3 in DNA: TGTGCCAGCAGCCAAGACCCGGGGTCCCACAATGAGCAGTTCTTC. This translates into CASSQDPGSHNEQFF.

Of note for this clone: The sample has other DNA sequences that encode this CDR3 too. The V call is TRBV5-1, the J call TRBJ1-5; maybe TRBD1 (5 bases). The V gene lost 0 bases and the J gene lost 1 base, with 8 bases spanning the gap. The CDR3 is 15 amino acids. CDR1 and CDR2 from the germline V gene are SGHRS and YFSETQ. The CDR3 DNA is TGCGCCAGCAGCTTGGAAGGGGTGAGCAATCAGCCCCAGCATTTT. Translation: CASSLEGVSNQPQHF.